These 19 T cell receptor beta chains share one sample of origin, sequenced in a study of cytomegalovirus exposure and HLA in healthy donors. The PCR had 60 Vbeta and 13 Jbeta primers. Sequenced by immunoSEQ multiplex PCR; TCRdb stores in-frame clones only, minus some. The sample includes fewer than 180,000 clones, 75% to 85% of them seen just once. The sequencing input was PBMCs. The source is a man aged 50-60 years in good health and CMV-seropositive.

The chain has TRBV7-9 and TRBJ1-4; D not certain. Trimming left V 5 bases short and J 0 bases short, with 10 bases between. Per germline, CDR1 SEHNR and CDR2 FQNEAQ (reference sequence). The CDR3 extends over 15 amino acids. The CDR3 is CASSLGVTTNEKLFF. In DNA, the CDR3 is TGTGCCAGCAGCCTCGGGGTTACAACTAATGAAAAACTGTTTTTT.

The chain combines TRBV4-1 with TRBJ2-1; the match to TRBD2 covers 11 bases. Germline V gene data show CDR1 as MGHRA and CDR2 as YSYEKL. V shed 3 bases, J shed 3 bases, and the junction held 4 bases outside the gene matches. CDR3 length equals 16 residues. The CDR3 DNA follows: TGCGCCAGCAGCCAGACTAGCGGGATTATCTACAATGAGCAGTTCTTC. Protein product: CASSQTSGIIYNEQFF.

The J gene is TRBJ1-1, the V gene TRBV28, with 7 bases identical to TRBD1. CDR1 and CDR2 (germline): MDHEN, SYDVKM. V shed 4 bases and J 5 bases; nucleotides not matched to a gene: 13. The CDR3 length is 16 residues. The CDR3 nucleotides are TGTGCCAGCAGTTCCGACTGGGACAGCTTGGGGACTGAAGCTTTCTTT. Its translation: CASSSDWDSLGTEAFF.

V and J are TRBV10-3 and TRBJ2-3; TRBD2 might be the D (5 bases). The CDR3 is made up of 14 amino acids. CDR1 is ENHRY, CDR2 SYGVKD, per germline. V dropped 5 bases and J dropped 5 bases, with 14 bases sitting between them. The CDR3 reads CAISIAMNRDTQYF. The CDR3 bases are TGTGCCATCAGTATAGCGATGAACAGAGATACGCAGTATTTT.

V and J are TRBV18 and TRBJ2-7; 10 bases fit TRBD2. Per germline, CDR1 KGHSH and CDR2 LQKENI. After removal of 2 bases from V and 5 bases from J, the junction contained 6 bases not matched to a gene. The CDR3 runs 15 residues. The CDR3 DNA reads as TGTGCCAGCTCACCAAGTCTAGCGGGAGCCGACGAGCAGTACTTC. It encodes CASSPSLAGADEQYF.

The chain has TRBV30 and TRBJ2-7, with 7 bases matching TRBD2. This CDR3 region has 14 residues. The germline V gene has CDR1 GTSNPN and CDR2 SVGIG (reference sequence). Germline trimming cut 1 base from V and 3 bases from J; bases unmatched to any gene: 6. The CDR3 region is CAWSGFERGYEQYF. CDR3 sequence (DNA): TGTGCCTGGAGTGGGTTCGAGCGGGGCTACGAGCAGTACTTC.

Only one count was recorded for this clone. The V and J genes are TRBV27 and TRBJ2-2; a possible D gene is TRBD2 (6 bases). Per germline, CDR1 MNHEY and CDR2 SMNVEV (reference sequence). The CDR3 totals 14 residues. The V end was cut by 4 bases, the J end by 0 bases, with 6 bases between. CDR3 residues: CASSWGANTGELFF. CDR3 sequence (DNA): TGTGCCAGCAGTTGGGGGGCGAACACCGGGGAGCTGTTTTTT.

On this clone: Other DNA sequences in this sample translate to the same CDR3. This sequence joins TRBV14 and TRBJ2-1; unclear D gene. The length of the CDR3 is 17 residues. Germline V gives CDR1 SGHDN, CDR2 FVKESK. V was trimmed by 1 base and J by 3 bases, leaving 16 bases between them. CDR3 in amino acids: CASSQGYLANYYNEQFF. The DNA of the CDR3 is TGTGCCAGCAGCCAAGGCTATCTGGCGAACTACTACAATGAGCAGTTCTTC.

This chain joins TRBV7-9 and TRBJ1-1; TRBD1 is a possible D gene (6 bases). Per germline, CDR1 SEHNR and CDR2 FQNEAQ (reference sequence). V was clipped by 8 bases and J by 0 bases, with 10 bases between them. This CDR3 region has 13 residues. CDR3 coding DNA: TGTGCCAGCGCGGGGGGCTTGAACACTGAAGCTTTCTTT. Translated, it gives CASAGGLNTEAFF.

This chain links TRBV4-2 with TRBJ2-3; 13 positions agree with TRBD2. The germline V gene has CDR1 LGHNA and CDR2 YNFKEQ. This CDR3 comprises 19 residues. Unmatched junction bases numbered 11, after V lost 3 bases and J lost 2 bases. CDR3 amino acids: CASSHPTSGRVSYTDTQYF. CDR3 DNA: TGTGCCAGCAGCCATCCTACTAGCGGGAGGGTCTCATACACAGATACGCAGTATTTT.

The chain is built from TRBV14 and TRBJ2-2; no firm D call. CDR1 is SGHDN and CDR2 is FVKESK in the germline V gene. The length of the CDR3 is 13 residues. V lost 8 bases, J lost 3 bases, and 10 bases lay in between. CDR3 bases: TGTGCCAGCCTTAACTTACACACCGGGGAGCTGTTTTTT. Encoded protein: CASLNLHTGELFF.

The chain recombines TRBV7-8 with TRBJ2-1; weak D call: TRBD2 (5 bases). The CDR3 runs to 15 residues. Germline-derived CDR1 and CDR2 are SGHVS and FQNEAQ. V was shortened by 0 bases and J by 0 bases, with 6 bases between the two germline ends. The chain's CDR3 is CASSLAGVSYNEQFF. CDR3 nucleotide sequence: TGTGCCAGCAGCTTAGCGGGAGTCTCCTACAATGAGCAGTTCTTC.

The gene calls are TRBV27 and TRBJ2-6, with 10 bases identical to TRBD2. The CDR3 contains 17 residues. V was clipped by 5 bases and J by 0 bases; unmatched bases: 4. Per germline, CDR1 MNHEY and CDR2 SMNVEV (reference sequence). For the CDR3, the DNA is TGTGCCAGCAGTGCGCTAGCGGGAGTCTCTGGGGCCAACGTCCTGACTTTC. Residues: CASSALAGVSGANVLTF.

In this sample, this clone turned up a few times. CDR3 amino acids: CASRTWAGNTGELFF. DNA of the CDR3: TGTGCCAGCCGGACCTGGGCGGGGAACACCGGGGAGCTGTTTTTT. The chain combines TRBV27 with TRBJ2-2; a possible D gene is TRBD2 (5 bases). This CDR3 spans 15 amino acids. V was clipped by 8 bases and J by 1 base, with 14 bases between them. CDR1 is MNHEY, CDR2 SMNVEV, per germline (reference sequence).

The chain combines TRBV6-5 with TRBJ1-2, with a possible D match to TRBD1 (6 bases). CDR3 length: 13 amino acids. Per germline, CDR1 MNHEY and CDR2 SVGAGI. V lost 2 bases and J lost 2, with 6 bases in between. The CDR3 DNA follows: TGTGCCAGCAGTTACGACAGGAACTATGGCTACACCTTC. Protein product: CASSYDRNYGYTF.

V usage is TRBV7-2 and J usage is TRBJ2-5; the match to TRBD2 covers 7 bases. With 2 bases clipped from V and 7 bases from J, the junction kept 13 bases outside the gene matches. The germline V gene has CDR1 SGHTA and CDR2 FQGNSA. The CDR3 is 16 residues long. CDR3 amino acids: CASSLQGGAGYGTQYF. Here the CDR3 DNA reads TGTGCCAGCAGCTTACAGGGTGGAGCGGGGTACGGGACCCAGTACTTC. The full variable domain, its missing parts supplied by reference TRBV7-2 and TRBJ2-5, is GAGVSQSPSNKVTEKGKDVELRCDPISGHTALYWYRQSLGQGLEFLIYFQGNSAPDKSGLPSDRFSAERTGGSVSTLTIQRTQQEDSAVYLCASSLQGGAGYGTQYFGPGTRLLVL.

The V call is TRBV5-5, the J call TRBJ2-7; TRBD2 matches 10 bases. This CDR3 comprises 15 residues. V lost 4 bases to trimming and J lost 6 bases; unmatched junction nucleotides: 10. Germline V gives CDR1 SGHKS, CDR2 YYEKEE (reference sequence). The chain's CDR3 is CASSPAPVAGGEQYF. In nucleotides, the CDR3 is TGTGCCAGCAGCCCTGCTCCCGTAGCGGGAGGCGAGCAGTACTTC.

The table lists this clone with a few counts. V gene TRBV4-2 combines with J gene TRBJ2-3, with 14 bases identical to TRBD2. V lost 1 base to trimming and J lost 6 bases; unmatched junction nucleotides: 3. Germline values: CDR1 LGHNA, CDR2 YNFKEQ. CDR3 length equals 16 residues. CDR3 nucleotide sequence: TGTGCCAGCAGCCAAGGACTAGCGGGAGGGGAGGATACGCAGTATTTT. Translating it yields CASSQGLAGGEDTQYF.

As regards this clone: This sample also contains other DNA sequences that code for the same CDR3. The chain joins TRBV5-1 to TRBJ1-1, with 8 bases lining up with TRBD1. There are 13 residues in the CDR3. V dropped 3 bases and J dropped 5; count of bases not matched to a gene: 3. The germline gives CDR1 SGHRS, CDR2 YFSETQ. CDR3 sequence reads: CASSSDRGTEAFF. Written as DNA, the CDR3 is TGCGCCAGCAGCTCCGACAGGGGTACTGAAGCTTTCTTT.